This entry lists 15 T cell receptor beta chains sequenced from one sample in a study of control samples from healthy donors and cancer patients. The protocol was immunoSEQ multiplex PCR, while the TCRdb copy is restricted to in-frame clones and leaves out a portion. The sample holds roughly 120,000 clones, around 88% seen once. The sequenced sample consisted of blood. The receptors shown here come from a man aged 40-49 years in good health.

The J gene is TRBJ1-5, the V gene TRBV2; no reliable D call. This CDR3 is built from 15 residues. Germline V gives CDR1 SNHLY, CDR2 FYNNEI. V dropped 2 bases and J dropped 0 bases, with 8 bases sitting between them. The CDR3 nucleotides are TGTGCCAGCAGTGAAAACGGAAATAGCAATCAGCCCCAGCATTTT. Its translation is CASSENGNSNQPQHF.

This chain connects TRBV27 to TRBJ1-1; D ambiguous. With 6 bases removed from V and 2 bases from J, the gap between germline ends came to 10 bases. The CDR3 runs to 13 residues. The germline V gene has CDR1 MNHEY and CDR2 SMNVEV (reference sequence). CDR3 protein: CASRTTGNTEAFF. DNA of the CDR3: TGTGCCAGCAGGACGACCGGTAACACTGAAGCTTTCTTT.

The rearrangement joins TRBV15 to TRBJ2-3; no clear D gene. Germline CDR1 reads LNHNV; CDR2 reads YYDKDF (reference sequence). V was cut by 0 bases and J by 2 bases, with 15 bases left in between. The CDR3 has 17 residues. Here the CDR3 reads CATSRDQGFQDTDTQYF. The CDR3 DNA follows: TGTGCCACCAGCAGAGATCAAGGGTTTCAGGACACAGATACGCAGTATTTT.

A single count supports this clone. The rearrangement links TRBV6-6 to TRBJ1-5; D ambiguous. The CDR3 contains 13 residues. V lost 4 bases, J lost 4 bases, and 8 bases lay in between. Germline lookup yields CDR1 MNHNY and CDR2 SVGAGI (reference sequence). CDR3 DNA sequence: TGTGCCAGCAGTTTGGGGTGGAATCAGCCCCAGCATTTT. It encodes CASSLGWNQPQHF.

CDR3 protein: CASSMSGDSYEQYF. For the CDR3, the DNA is TGTGCCAGCAGCATGAGCGGGGACAGCTACGAGCAGTACTTC. The chain combines TRBV13 with TRBJ2-7; possibly TRBD1 or TRBD2 for D (7 bases each). The CDR3 has 14 amino acids. The V end was cut by 5 bases, the J end by 3 bases, with 14 bases between. From germline, CDR1 is PRHDT and CDR2 FYEKMQ (reference sequence).

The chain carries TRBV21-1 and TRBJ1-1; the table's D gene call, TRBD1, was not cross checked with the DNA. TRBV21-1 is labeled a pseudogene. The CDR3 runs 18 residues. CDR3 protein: CASSKARDRGRMNTEAFF. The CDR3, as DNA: TGTGCCAGCAGCAAAGCGAGGGACAGGGGAAGGATGAACACTGAAGCTTTCTTT.

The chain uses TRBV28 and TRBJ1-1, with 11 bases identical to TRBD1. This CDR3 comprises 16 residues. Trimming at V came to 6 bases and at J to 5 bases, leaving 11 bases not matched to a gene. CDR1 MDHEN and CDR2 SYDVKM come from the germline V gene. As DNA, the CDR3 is TGTGCCAGCAGCTATTCCTTGGGGACAGGGGGTACTGAAGCTTTCTTT. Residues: CASSYSLGTGGTEAFF.

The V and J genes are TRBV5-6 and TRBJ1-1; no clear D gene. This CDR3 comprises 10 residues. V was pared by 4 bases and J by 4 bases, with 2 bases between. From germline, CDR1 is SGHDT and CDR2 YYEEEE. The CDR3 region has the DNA TGTGCCAGCAGCGCCACTGAAGCTTTCTTT. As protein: CASSATEAFF.

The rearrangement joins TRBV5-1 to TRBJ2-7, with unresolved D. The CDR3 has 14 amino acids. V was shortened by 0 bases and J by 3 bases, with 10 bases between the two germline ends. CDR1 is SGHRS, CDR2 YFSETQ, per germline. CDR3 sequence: CASSLAGSLYEQYF. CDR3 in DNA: TGCGCCAGCAGCTTGGCCGGCAGCCTCTACGAGCAGTACTTC. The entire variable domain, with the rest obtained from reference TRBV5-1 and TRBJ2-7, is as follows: KAGVTQTPRYLIKTRGQQVTLSCSPISGHRSVSWYQQTPGQGLQFLFEYFSETQRNKGNFPGRFSGRQFSNSRSEMNVSTLELGDSALYLCASSLAGSLYEQYFGPGTRLTVT.

The CDR3 coding sequence is TGTGCCAGCAGTGAACCGGTTAACCCAGCGGAGACCCAGTACTTC. This codes for CASSEPVNPAETQYF. This chain uses TRBV2 with TRBJ2-5; D is uncertain. V gave up 2 bases and J gave up 5 bases, with 15 bases separating them. Germline V gene data show CDR1 as SNHLY and CDR2 as FYNNEI. The CDR3 sequence is 15 residues long.

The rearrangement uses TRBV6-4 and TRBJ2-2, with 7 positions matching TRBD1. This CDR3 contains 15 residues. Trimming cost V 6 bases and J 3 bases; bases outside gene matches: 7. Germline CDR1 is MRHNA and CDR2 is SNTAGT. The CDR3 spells CASRQDRADTGELFF. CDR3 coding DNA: TGTGCCAGCAGACAAGACAGGGCCGACACCGGGGAGCTGTTTTTT.

The CDR3 protein is CSGAAGRGANYGYTF. CDR3 nucleotide sequence: TGCAGCGGTGCGGCGGGGCGGGGGGCTAACTATGGCTACACCTTC. This sequence joins TRBV29-1 and TRBJ1-2; perhaps TRBD1 as D (5 bases). The CDR3 runs 15 residues. The germline CDR1 and CDR2 sequences are SQVTM and ANQGSEA. The V end was cut by 7 bases, the J end by 0 bases, with 18 bases between.

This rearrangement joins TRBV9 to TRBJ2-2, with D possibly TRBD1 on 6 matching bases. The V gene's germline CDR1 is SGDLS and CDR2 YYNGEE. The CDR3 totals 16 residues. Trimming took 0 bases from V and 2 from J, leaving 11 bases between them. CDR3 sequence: CASSVVVGANTGELFF. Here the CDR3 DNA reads TGTGCCAGCAGCGTAGTTGTGGGGGCAAACACCGGGGAGCTGTTTTTT.

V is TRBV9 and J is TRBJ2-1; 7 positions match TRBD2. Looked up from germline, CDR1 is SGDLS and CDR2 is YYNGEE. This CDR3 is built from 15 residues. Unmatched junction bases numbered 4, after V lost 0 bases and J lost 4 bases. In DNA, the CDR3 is TGTGCCAGCAGCGTAGGAGCGGGGCCTTACAATGAGCAGTTCTTC. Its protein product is CASSVGAGPYNEQFF.

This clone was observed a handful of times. The CDR3 is CAWTRQGNSPLHF. CDR3 coding DNA: TGTGCCTGGACCCGACAGGGGAATTCACCCCTCCACTTT. J is TRBJ1-6 and V is TRBV30, with TRBD1 identical over 8 bases. J gave up 7 bases and V 4 bases, and 3 bases lay outside the gene matches. Germline assignment: CDR1 GTSNPN and CDR2 SVGIG (reference sequence). The CDR3 runs 13 residues.